This T cell receptor beta chain was sequenced in a study of T cell repertoires in cytomegalovirus infection. Overall study: Both CMV infection and a matching HLA type were indicated by public TCR beta signatures.

From the reads, TCRdb called clonotypes with MiXCR, one entry per CDR3 protein. The repertoire holds 800,000 to 950,000 distinct CDR3 sequences, with 30% to 35% as singletons. As to this clonotype: Its antigen remains unidentified. This may stem from a read error, because a much larger clone lies one nucleotide away.

With 3 bases clipped from V and 3 bases from J, the junction kept 8 bases outside the gene matches. The CDR3 length is 16 residues. Germline loops: CDR1 SGHTA, CDR2 FQGTGA. The source of this sequence is a human donor in good health (CMV status not recorded). Some clones in this sample may be carry-over from other donors' samples. The chain uses TRBV7-3 and TRBJ2-1; 7 bases align to TRBD2. This specimen was cultured CD8+ T cells from PBMCs, taken from culture after CMV antigen stimulation. The CDR3 sequence is CASSFGLVGDYNEQFF. In nucleotides, the CDR3 is TGTGCCAGCAGCTTCGGACTAGTGGGGGACTACAATGAGCAGTTCTTC.